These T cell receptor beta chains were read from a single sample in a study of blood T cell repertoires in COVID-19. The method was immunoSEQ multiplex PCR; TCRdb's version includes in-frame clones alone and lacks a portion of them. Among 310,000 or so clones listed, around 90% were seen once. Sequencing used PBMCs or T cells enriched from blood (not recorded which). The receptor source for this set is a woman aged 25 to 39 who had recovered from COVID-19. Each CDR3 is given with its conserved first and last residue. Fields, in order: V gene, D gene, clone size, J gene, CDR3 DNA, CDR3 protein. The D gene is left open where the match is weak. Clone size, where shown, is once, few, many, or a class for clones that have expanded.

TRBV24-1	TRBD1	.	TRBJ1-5	TGTGCCACCAGTGAACTAGACAGGGAGAATTTGATCCCCCAGCATTTT	CATSELDRENLIPQHF
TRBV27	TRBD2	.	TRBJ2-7	TGTGCCAGCAGTAGTGGACTAGCGGGGAGCTCCTACGAGCAGTACTTC	CASSSGLAGSSYEQYF
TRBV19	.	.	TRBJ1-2	TGTGCCAGTAGTATGTCGGAACGGGAATACACCTTC	CASSMSEREYTF
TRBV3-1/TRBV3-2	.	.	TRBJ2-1	TGTGCCAGCAGCCAAGAGAGGAGAGGAGGACGGGAGCAGTTCTTC	CASSQERRGGREQFF
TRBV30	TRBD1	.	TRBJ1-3	TGTGCCTGGCCCAGGGGGCCTGGAAACACCATATATTTT	CAWPRGPGNTIYF
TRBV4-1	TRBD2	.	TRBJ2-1	TGCGCCAGCAGCTTCGGACTAGCGGGGGAAAATGAGCAGTTCTTC	CASSFGLAGENEQFF
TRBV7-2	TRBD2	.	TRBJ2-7	TGTGCCAGCAGCTTAGAACTTTTAGCGGGAGAGCAGTACTTC	CASSLELLAGEQYF
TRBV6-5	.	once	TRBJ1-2	TGTGCCAGCAGTTTCGACAGTCCAGAGGTCTATGGCTACACCTTC	CASSFDSPEVYGYTF
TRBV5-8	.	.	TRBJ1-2	TGTGCCAGCAGCTTGGGTGGGGGCGGAGGATTCTATGGCTACACCTTC	CASSLGGGGGFYGYTF
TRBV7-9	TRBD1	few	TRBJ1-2	TGTGCCAGCAGCGGGGGAGACAGGGGGCACGGGTATGGCTACACCTTC	CASSGGDRGHGYGYTF
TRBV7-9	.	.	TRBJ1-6	TGTGCCAGCAGCTTAGACAATTTCTATTCACCCCTCCACTTT	CASSLDNFYSPLHF
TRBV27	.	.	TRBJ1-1	TGTGCCAACGACACGCTGTTGCACACTGAAGCTTTCTTT	CANDTLLHTEAFF
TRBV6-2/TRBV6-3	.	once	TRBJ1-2	TGTGCCAGCAGTTACGAGGCCGCTTATGGCTACACCTTC	CASSYEAAYGYTF
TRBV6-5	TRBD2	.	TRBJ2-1	TGTGCCAGCAGCCCCGGGACTACCTTAAACAATGAGCAGTTCTTC	CASSPGTTLNNEQFF
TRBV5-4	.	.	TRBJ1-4	TGTGCCAGCAGCTTGAGGGGATTTGGTAATGAAAAACTGTTTTTT	CASSLRGFGNEKLFF
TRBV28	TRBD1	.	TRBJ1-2	TGTGCCAGCAGTTGGACAGGGGCCACCGCCAACTATGGCTACACCTTC	CASSWTGATANYGYTF
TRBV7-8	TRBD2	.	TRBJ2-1	TGTGCCAGCCTAAAAAAATCGGGACTAGCGGGAGGGCTTAATTATGAGCAGTTCTTC	CASLKKSGLAGGLNYEQFF
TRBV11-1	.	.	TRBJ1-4	TGTGCCAGCAGCCCGCGTGACAAGGTCAATGAAAAACTGTTTTTT	CASSPRDKVNEKLFF
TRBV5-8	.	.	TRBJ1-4	TGTGCCAGCAGCTTGGCGTCGACATGGAAGAATGAAAAACTGTTTTTT	CASSLASTWKNEKLFF
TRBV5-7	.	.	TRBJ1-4	TGTGCCAGCAGCTTGATCCCGGGACTAGTTCCTGAAAAACTGTTTTTT	CASSLIPGLVPEKLFF
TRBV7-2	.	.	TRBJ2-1	TGTGCCAGCAGCTTAGGGAATAGCGGTTACAATGAGCAGTTCTTC	CASSLGNSGYNEQFF
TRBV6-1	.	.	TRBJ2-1	TGTGCCAGCAGTGAAACAGGGTTAGAGCAGTTCTTC	CASSETGLEQFF
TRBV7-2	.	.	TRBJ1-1	TGTGCCAGCAACACGCCCCCCCTCTCGAACACTGAAGCTTTCTTT	CASNTPPLSNTEAFF
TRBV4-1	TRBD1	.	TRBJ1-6	TGCGCCAGCAGCCAAGAACAGGGGGCGCGGAATTCACCCCTCCACTTT	CASSQEQGARNSPLHF
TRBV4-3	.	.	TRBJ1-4	TGCGCCAGCAGTCGGCAGGCAACTAATGAAAAACTGTTTTTT	CASSRQATNEKLFF
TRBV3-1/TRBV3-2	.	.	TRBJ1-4	TGTGCCAGCAGCCCTCCCCGGGTCAGGAGCGGGGAAAAACTGTTTTTT	CASSPPRVRSGEKLFF
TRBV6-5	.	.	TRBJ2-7	TGTGCCAGCAGTTCGGACAGTAATCTCTACGAGCAGTACTTC	CASSSDSNLYEQYF
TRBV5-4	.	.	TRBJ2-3	TGTGCCAGCAGTTACATTGGCACAGATACGCAGTATTTT	CASSYIGTDTQYF
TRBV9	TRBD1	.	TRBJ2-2	TGTGCCAGCAGCGCGGGACAGGGGAACACCGGGGAGCTGTTTTTT	CASSAGQGNTGELFF
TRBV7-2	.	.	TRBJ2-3	TGTGCCAGCAGCACAAGGTCGGGGATGTCAACCACAGATACGCAGTATTTT	CASSTRSGMSTTDTQYF
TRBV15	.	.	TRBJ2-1	TGTGCCACCAGCAGAGTCCCTGGGAGCTACAATGAGCAGTTCTTC	CATSRVPGSYNEQFF
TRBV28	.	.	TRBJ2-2	TGTGCCAGCAGTTCTCTTGGTGGTTCAGGGACCGGGGAGCTGTTTTTT	CASSSLGGSGTGELFF
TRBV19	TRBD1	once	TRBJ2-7	TGTGCCACCAGTCAGGACAGGAACACCTACGAGCAGTACTTC	CATSQDRNTYEQYF
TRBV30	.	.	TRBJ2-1	TGTGCCTGGAACCCGGGAGCCTACAATGAGCAGTTCTTC	CAWNPGAYNEQFF
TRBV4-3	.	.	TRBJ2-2	TGCGCCAGCAGCCAAGATTGGGGGCTAGTCGGGGAGCTGTTTTTT	CASSQDWGLVGELFF
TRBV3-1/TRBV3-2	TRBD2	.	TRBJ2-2	TGTGCCAGCAGCCTCCTCCCCGGGACTAGCGGCGGGGAGCTGTTTTTT	CASSLLPGTSGGELFF
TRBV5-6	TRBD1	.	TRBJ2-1	TGTGCCAGCAGGAAAACAGGGGGCAATGAGCAGTTCTTC	CASRKTGGNEQFF
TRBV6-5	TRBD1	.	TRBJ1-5	TGTGCCAGCAGTATGGGACAGGGGAGCAATCAGCCCCAGCATTTT	CASSMGQGSNQPQHF
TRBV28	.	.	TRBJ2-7	TGTGCCAGCAGTTTCCGGGGGTTCTACGAGCAGTACTTC	CASSFRGFYEQYF
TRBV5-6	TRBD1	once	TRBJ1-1	TGTGCCAGCAGCTTGGCAGGACAGGGGAACACTGAAGCTTTCTTT	CASSLAGQGNTEAFF
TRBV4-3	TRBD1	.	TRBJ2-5	TGCGCCAGCAGCCACACTACAGGGGCTGGAGAGACCCAGTACTTC	CASSHTTGAGETQYF
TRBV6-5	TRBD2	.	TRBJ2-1	TGTGCCAGCAGCTGGGGGGGGAGCAGGGATGAGCAGTTCTTC	CASSWGGSRDEQFF
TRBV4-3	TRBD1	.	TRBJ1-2	TGCGCCAGCAGGAAAGACAGGGTCTCTGGCTACACCTTC	CASRKDRVSGYTF
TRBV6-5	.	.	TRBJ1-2	TGTGCCAGCAGTACTTTACAGGGTTATAACTATGGCTACACCTTC	CASSTLQGYNYGYTF
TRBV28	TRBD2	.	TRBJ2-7	TGTGCCAGCAGTTCGGCGGGAGACCGACCCTACGAGCAGTACTTC	CASSSAGDRPYEQYF
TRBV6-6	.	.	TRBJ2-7	TGTGCCAGCAGTTACTCCCACGAGATGATACCGCCCGAGCAGTACTTC	CASSYSHEMIPPEQYF
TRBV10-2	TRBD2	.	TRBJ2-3	TGCGCCAGCGGACTAGCGGGGAGCACAGATACGCAGTATTTT	CASGLAGSTDTQYF
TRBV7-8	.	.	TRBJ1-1	TGTGCCAGCAGCTTAGTTGTGGGGCCGAACACTGAAGCTTTCTTT	CASSLVVGPNTEAFF
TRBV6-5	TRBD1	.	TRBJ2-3	TGTGCCAGCAGTAAGGACAGGGCCACAGATACGCAGTATTTT	CASSKDRATDTQYF
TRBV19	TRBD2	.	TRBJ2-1	TGTGCCAGTCGAGGACTAGCGGGGGTTTCCTACAATGAGCAGTTCTTC	CASRGLAGVSYNEQFF
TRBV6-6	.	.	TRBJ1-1	TGTGCCAGCAGTTATAACGGGGGTACTGAAGCTTTCTTT	CASSYNGGTEAFF
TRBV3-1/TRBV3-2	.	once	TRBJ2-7	TGTGCCAGCAGTCACTCTCCAGGTTACGAGCAGTACTTC	CASSHSPGYEQYF
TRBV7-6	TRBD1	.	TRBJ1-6	TGTGCCAGCAGACAGGGACAGGGGGTCTCACCCCTCCACTTT	CASRQGQGVSPLHF
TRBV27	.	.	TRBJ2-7	TGTGCCAGCAGTTTTGGCTTTTCCTACGAGCAGTACTTC	CASSFGFSYEQYF
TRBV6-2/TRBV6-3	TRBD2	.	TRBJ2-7	TGTGCCAGCAGTCGTCGACTAGCGGAGGGATATAGCTCCTACGAGCAGTACTTC	CASSRRLAEGYSSYEQYF